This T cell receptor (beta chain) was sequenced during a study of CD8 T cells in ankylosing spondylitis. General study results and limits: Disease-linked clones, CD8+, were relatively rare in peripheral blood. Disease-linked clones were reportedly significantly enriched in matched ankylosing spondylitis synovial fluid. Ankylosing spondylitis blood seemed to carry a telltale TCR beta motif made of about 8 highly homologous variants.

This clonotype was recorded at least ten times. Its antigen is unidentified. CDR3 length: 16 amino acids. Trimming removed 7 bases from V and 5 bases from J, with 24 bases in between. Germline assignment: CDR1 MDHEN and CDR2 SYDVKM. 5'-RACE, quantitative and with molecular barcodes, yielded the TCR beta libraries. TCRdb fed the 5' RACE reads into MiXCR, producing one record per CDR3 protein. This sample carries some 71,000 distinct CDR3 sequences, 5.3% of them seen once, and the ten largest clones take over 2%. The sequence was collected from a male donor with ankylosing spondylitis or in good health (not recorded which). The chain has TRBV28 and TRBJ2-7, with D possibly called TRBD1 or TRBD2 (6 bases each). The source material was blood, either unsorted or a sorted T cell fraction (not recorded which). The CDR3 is CASTLFPGQGRHEQYF. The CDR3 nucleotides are TGTGCCAGCACCCTCTTCCCGGGGCAGGGGAGGCACGAGCAGTACTTC.